Detailed here is one T cell receptor beta chain. Its antigen is as yet unknown. V gave up 2 bases and J gave up 1 base; unmatched junction bases: 5. In germline, CDR1 is DFQATT, CDR2 SNEGSKA (reference sequence). The CDR3 contains 15 residues. This entry comes from a study of CD8 T cells in Susac syndrome. Study-level results: The number of individuals included in the study's TCR sequencing and HLA analysis was acknowledged as relatively small.

RNA in amounts of roughly 0.45 to 1 ug was reverse transcribed with random hexamers. TCRdb re-analysed the immunoSEQ multiplex PCR reads in MiXCR, keeping a single row per CDR3 protein. The sample shows about 110,000 distinct CDR3 sequences, less than 97% of them seen only once. The rearrangement links TRBV20-1 to TRBJ1-3, with 7 positions matching TRBD1. The clonotype originates from a human donor in good health. The sample comprised CD4+ T cells from PBMCs. The DNA for the CDR3 is TGCAGTGCTAGACAGGGGGGTAATTCTGGAAACACCATATATTTT. It encodes CSARQGGNSGNTIYF.